Shown below are 20 T cell receptor beta chains from a single sample sequenced in a study of beta chain features in type 1 diabetes. Expressed TCRB transcripts were sequenced after all isolated RNA was converted to cDNA. TCRdb keeps only in-frame clones here, not all; method: immunoSEQ multiplex PCR. Of approximately 300,000 clones in the sample, 11% were seen once. The specimen sequenced was naive CD4+ T cells from blood. These receptors originate from a woman in her twenties or thirties in good health.

DNA for the CDR3: TGTGCCAGCAGCAAAGGGGGCGCGTTGAACACTGAAGCTTTCTTT. This codes for CASSKGGALNTEAFF. The V and J genes are TRBV7-9 and TRBJ1-1; 7 bases are a match to TRBD1. CDR3 length: 15 amino acids. Unmatched junction bases numbered 6, after V lost 5 bases and J lost 0 bases. Germline V gives CDR1 SEHNR, CDR2 FQNEAQ (reference sequence).

In this sample, this clone turned up a few times. The chain is built from TRBV6-1 and TRBJ2-3; TRBD1 matches 9 bases. The germline gives CDR1 MNHNS, CDR2 SASEGT. The CDR3 sequence is 14 residues long. The V and J ends lost 5 bases and 6 bases, in that order; junction bases with no gene match: 6. CDR3 residues: CASSPGTGTDTQYF. The CDR3 DNA follows: TGTGCCAGCAGTCCCGGGACAGGGACCGATACGCAGTATTTT.

Concerning this clone: The sample carries other DNA sequences with the same CDR3. V and J are TRBV5-4 and TRBJ2-3; TRBD2 matches at 7 bases. CDR1 and CDR2 from the germline V gene are SGHNT and YYREEE (reference sequence). The CDR3 contains 15 residues. J was trimmed by 1 base and V by 0 bases; bases with no gene match: 2. For the CDR3, the DNA is TGTGCCAGCAGCTTGGGGCTAGCGGGCACAGATACGCAGTATTTT. Protein sequence: CASSLGLAGTDTQYF.

The chain has TRBV27 and TRBJ1-5; 10 positions agree with TRBD1. The germline V gene has CDR1 MNHEY and CDR2 SMNVEV (reference sequence). There are 14 residues in the CDR3. Trimming removed 5 bases from V and 2 bases from J; junction bases left unmatched: 0. CDR3 amino acids: CASSGTGGNQPQHF. CDR3 in DNA: TGTGCCAGCAGTGGGACAGGGGGCAATCAGCCCCAGCATTTT.

Concerning this clone itself: An end of the junction differs from the germline gene, which may be a read error. The chain is built from TRBV7-2 and TRBJ2-1, with D possibly matching TRBD2 (6 bases). CDR1 and CDR2 (germline): SGHTA, FQGNSA. CDR3 length equals 15 residues. The CDR3 here is CASTLGTFSYNEQFF. The DNA for the CDR3 is TGTGCCAGCACCTTAGGGACTTTCTCCTACAATGAGCAGTTCTTC.

The chain combines TRBV29-1 with TRBJ1-5; 11 bases are a match to TRBD1. The trim removed 4 bases at V and 5 bases at J, leaving 10 bases unmatched. CDR1 SQVTM and CDR2 ANQGSEA come from the germline V gene. The CDR3 has 16 residues. The CDR3 protein is CSVAFGTGGKDQPQHF. CDR3 DNA sequence: TGCAGCGTTGCTTTTGGGACAGGGGGAAAAGATCAGCCCCAGCATTTT.

In this sample, this clone turned up a few times. The chain is built from TRBV27 and TRBJ2-4; TRBD2 matches at 9 bases. Germline V CDR1 and CDR2: MNHEY, SMNVEV (reference sequence). This CDR3 spans 20 amino acids. With V trimmed by 9 bases and J by 0 bases, 21 bases remained unmatched. CDR3: CARIPHPGTSRSVAKNIQYF. CDR3 nucleotide sequence: TGTGCCAGAATACCCCACCCCGGGACTAGCAGAAGTGTAGCCAAAAACATTCAGTACTTC.

The V call is TRBV7-3, the J call TRBJ1-1; a weak D match, TRBD1 (5 bases). Germline V gene data show CDR1 as SGHTA and CDR2 as FQGTGA. There are 13 residues in the CDR3. V was clipped by 1 base and J by 10 bases, with 13 bases between them. CDR3: CASSLNSRAGAFF. CDR3 sequence (DNA): TGTGCCAGCAGCTTAAATTCCAGGGCTGGAGCTTTCTTT.

This clone turned up a few times. The rearrangement uses TRBV18 and TRBJ1-1; tentative D call: TRBD1 (5 bases). Germline V gene data show CDR1 as KGHSH and CDR2 as LQKENI. The CDR3 has 15 residues. Trimming left V 5 bases short and J 8 bases short, with 21 bases between. CDR3 coding DNA: TGTGCCAGCTCAGGAGTAACCGGGACTGCCAAAGAAGCTTTCTTT. It yields the protein CASSGVTGTAKEAFF.

This rearrangement joins TRBV4-2 to TRBJ2-1; weak D call: TRBD2 (5 bases). Between the trimmed V and J ends, which lost 4 bases and 0 bases, there was a span of 13 bases. Per the germline V gene, CDR1 is LGHNA and CDR2 is YNFKEQ. The CDR3 runs 16 residues. The CDR3 bases are TGTGCCAGCAGCCTGGAGACGGGGAGCTCCTACAATGAGCAGTTCTTC. Residues: CASSLETGSSYNEQFF.

The V and J genes are TRBV9 and TRBJ1-2, with a possible D match to TRBD1 (5 bases). CDR1 is SGDLS and CDR2 is YYNGEE in the germline V gene. The CDR3 consists of 14 residues. The germline V and J ends were trimmed by 2 bases and 4 bases, with 12 bases remaining between them. The CDR3 is CASSVGQGRYGYTF. The CDR3 bases are TGTGCCAGCAGCGTCGGGCAGGGCCGCTATGGCTACACCTTC.

The chain couples TRBV5-1 to TRBJ2-2; tentative D call: TRBD1 (6 bases). Germline CDR1 and CDR2: SGHRS and YFSETQ. This CDR3 has 15 amino acids. Trimming stripped 0 bases from V and 4 bases from J, with 10 bases between. CDR3 nucleotides: TGCGCCAGCAGCTTGGGAGACAGGAGCACCGGGGAGCTGTTTTTT. Translating gives CASSLGDRSTGELFF.

This clone occurred a few times. The chain has TRBV29-1 and TRBJ1-5; TRBD1 aligns across 8 bases. The CDR3 length is 14 residues. Germline loops: CDR1 SQVTM, CDR2 ANQGSEA. V trimming: 8 bases; J trimming: 4 bases; junction bases outside the gene matches: 10. CDR3 sequence (DNA): TGCAGCTTTACCGGGACAGGTTTGAATCAGCCCCAGCATTTT. The encoded protein is CSFTGTGLNQPQHF.

The chain employs TRBV7-9 and TRBJ2-7; perhaps TRBD2 as D (6 bases). This CDR3 spans 16 amino acids. Germline lookup yields CDR1 SEHNR and CDR2 FQNEAQ (reference sequence). Trimming removed 4 bases at V and 3 bases at J, with 19 bases between. The CDR3 loop reads CASSSLLAVSGYEQYF. In DNA, the CDR3 is TGTGCCAGCAGCTCGCTCTTAGCGGTCTCGGGCTACGAGCAGTACTTC.

The J gene is TRBJ2-5, the V gene TRBV4-2, with a tentative D call TRBD2 (7 bases). V lost 1 base to trimming and J lost 5 bases, with 14 bases between them. The CDR3 has 15 amino acids. The germline V gene has CDR1 LGHNA and CDR2 YNFKEQ. The CDR3 region has the DNA TGTGCCAGCAGCCAAGTGGGGGGGGCGCGGGAGACCCAGTACTTC. Its translation: CASSQVGGARETQYF.

The J gene is TRBJ1-5, the V gene TRBV25-1; 7 bases align to TRBD1. The V and J ends lost 2 bases and 5 bases, in that order; junction bases with no gene match: 9. CDR1 MGHDK and CDR2 SYGVNS come from the germline V gene. CDR3 size: 16 residues. This CDR3 is CASSEQGRGSDQPQHF. The CDR3 nucleotides are TGTGCCAGCAGTGAACAGGGCAGGGGGTCGGATCAGCCCCAGCATTTT.

CDR3 nucleotides: TGTGCCAGCACCCAAGGCGGGACAGGGAGGAATGGCTACACCTTC. Translation gives CASTQGGTGRNGYTF. The rearrangement joins TRBV28 to TRBJ1-2; 9 bases are a match to TRBD1. Germline assignment: CDR1 MDHEN and CDR2 SYDVKM. This CDR3 has 15 amino acids. The junction had 12 bases not matched to a gene; V was cut back by 7 bases and J by 6 bases.

This clone was detected a few times. V is TRBV4-3 and J is TRBJ2-2; D unclear. Germline-derived CDR1 and CDR2 are LGHNA and YSLEER. The CDR3 covers 15 residues. Trimming removed 4 bases from V and 6 bases from J, with 15 bases in between. CDR3 residues: CASSLAYLEPGELFF. The CDR3 region has the DNA TGCGCCAGCAGCCTGGCCTACCTGGAGCCCGGGGAGCTGTTTTTT.

This clone was counted a few times. The gene calls are TRBV28 and TRBJ1-5; D unclear. Between the trimmed V and J ends, which lost 2 bases and 0 bases, there was a span of 11 bases. Germline assignment: CDR1 MDHEN and CDR2 SYDVKM. This CDR3 contains 16 residues. CDR3 bases: TGTGCCAGCAGTTTACCAGGAGGCGGTAGCAATCAGCCCCAGCATTTT. As protein: CASSLPGGGSNQPQHF.

CDR3 region: CSVQSSGKGYNEQFF. The CDR3 DNA is TGCAGCGTCCAATCTAGCGGGAAGGGTTACAATGAGCAGTTCTTC. V usage is TRBV29-1 and J usage is TRBJ2-1; 9 bases align to TRBD2. The CDR3 runs 15 residues. In germline, CDR1 is SQVTM, CDR2 ANQGSEA. With 6 bases clipped from V and 4 bases from J, the junction kept 10 bases outside the gene matches.